Each of the 26 T cell receptor beta chains below was sequenced from the same sample in a study of cytomegalovirus exposure and HLA in healthy donors. With 60 Vbeta and 13 Jbeta primers, the PCR was carried out. Generated by immunoSEQ multiplex PCR, the TCRdb table keeps only in-frame clones and is missing some. This table has about 75,000 clones, approximately 82% appearing once. Sequenced: PBMCs. The source of these receptors is a man between 70 and 80 years old in good health and CMV-seropositive.

The CDR3 DNA reads as TGTGCCAGCGGCCGGGACAGTAACACCGGGGAGCTGTTTTTT. Its translation: CASGRDSNTGELFF. The chain couples TRBV7-8 to TRBJ2-2; 7 nucleotides align to TRBD1. Unmatched junction bases numbered 5, after V lost 8 bases and J lost 2 bases. Per the germline V gene, CDR1 is SGHVS and CDR2 is FQNEAQ. The CDR3 is 14 residues long.

CDR3 DNA sequence: TGTGCCTTGGGCCCTTCTGGGGCCAACGTCCTGACTTTC. Its translation is CALGPSGANVLTF. The V gene is TRBV30, the J gene TRBJ2-6; D is uncertain. Germline V gene lookup returns CDR1 GTSNPN and CDR2 SVGIG (reference sequence). The V gene lost 7 bases and the J gene lost 1 base, with 8 bases spanning the gap. This CDR3 spans 13 amino acids. Complete variable domain (other parts from reference TRBV30 and TRBJ2-6): SQTIHQWPATLVQPVGSPLSLECTVEGTSNPNLYWYRQAAGRGLQLLFYSVGIGQISSEVPQNLSASRPQDRQFILSSKKLLLSDSGFYLCALGPSGANVLTFGAGSRLTVL.

The chain combines TRBV18 with TRBJ2-7, with 10 bases matching TRBD2. Germline lookup yields CDR1 KGHSH and CDR2 LQKENI. This CDR3 region has 14 residues. J was trimmed by 2 bases and V by 2 bases; bases with no gene match: 0. CDR3 amino acids: CASSPGTSAYEQYF. CDR3 DNA sequence: TGTGCCAGCTCACCAGGGACTAGCGCCTACGAGCAGTACTTC.

This CDR3 is CASRTSGREQYF. CDR3 nucleotides: TGTGCCAGCAGGACTAGCGGGAGGGAACAGTACTTC. This chain connects TRBV6-6 to TRBJ2-7, with 14 bases matching TRBD2. The ends lost 6 bases at V and 10 bases at J; junction bases unmatched: 2. The CDR3 is 12 residues long. Germline V gene data show CDR1 as MNHNY and CDR2 as SVGAGI (reference sequence).

The rearrangement joins TRBV4-2 to TRBJ2-1; TRBD2 agrees at 10 bases. After removal of 3 bases from V and 8 bases from J, the junction contained 10 bases not matched to a gene. The germline V gene encodes CDR1 LGHNA and CDR2 YNFKEQ. The CDR3 sequence is 16 residues long. CDR3 amino acids: CASSQESGGAGDEQFF. The CDR3 DNA follows: TGTGCCAGCAGCCAGGAGAGCGGGGGGGCAGGCGATGAGCAGTTCTTC.

This clone has a handful of counts. The chain employs TRBV19 and TRBJ1-1, with 9 bases aligning to TRBD1. The germline V gene encodes CDR1 LNHDA and CDR2 SQIVND (reference sequence). The ends lost 10 bases at V and 4 bases at J; junction bases unmatched: 10. The CDR3 spans 14 residues. The DNA of the CDR3 is TGTGCCACTGACAGGGGGAATATGGGCACTGAAGCTTTCTTT. Translated: CATDRGNMGTEAFF.

The J gene is TRBJ1-1, the V gene TRBV9, with 11 bases matching TRBD1. Germline assignment: CDR1 SGDLS and CDR2 YYNGEE. V shed 5 bases and J 8 bases; nucleotides not matched to a gene: 2. This CDR3 spans 12 amino acids. CDR3 in amino acids: CASRGTGGEAFF. The CDR3 DNA follows: TGTGCCAGCAGGGGGACAGGGGGGGAAGCTTTCTTT. The whole variable domain, filled in from reference TRBV9 and TRBJ1-1, reads DSGVTQTPKHLITATGQRVTLRCSPRSGDLSVYWYQQSLDQGLQFLIQYYNGEERAKGNILERFSAQQFPDLHSELNLSSLELGDSALYFCASRGTGGEAFFGQGTRLTVV.

The gene calls are TRBV10-3 and TRBJ2-1, with 14 bases identical to TRBD2. V trimming: 7 bases; J trimming: 0 bases; junction bases outside the gene matches: 8. Germline V gives CDR1 ENHRY, CDR2 SYGVKD. The CDR3 is 18 residues long. CDR3 loop: CAIKTGTSGGLSYNEQFF. The CDR3 DNA reads as TGTGCCATCAAGACCGGGACTAGCGGGGGCCTCTCCTACAATGAGCAGTTCTTC.

The CDR3 DNA is TGTGCCAGCTCGACTTCCAGCACAGATACGCAGTATTTT. Encoded protein: CASSTSSTDTQYF. The rearrangement links TRBV18 to TRBJ2-3; no clear D. Germline CDR1 reads KGHSH; CDR2 reads LQKENI. V lost 6 bases and J 0 bases, leaving 7 bases between the germline ends. This CDR3 region has 13 residues. The whole variable domain, filled in from reference TRBV18 and TRBJ2-3, reads NAGVMQNPRHLVRRRGQEARLRCSPMKGHSHVYWYRQLPEEGLKFMVYLQKENIIDESGMPKERFSAEFPKEGPSILRIQQVVRGDSAAYFCASSTSSTDTQYFGPGTRLTVL.

This chain connects TRBV13 to TRBJ1-2; D might be TRBD1 (6 bases). Germline CDR1 PRHDT, CDR2 FYEKMQ (reference sequence). CDR3 length equals 14 residues. The V gene lost 3 bases and the J gene lost 2 bases, with 10 bases spanning the gap. The CDR3 region is CASSFSQGNYGYTF. The CDR3 DNA follows: TGTGCCAGCAGCTTCTCGCAGGGGAACTATGGCTACACCTTC.

The V gene is TRBV14, the J gene TRBJ2-7, with a tentative D call TRBD1 (6 bases). The CDR3 spans 15 residues. The V end lost 1 base, the J end lost 0 bases, and 10 bases lay between the germline ends. The V gene's germline CDR1 is SGHDN and CDR2 FVKESK. The CDR3 DNA reads TGTGCCAGCAGCCAAGGTACAGGGAGCTCCTACGAGCAGTACTTC. Encoded protein: CASSQGTGSSYEQYF.

The CDR3 region has the DNA TGCGCCAGCAGCCGGTACAGGGGGAACACCGGGGAGCTGTTTTTT. It yields the protein CASSRYRGNTGELFF. J is TRBJ2-2 and V is TRBV4-1; TRBD1 matches 7 bases. V lost 4 bases and J lost 1; bases outside the gene matches: 3. CDR1 is MGHRA, CDR2 YSYEKL, per germline. CDR3 length equals 15 residues.

This clone was counted once. This rearrangement joins TRBV5-1 to TRBJ2-2; D is possibly TRBD1 (8 bases). This CDR3 comprises 15 residues. V was trimmed by 2 bases and J by 3 bases, leaving 11 bases between them. The V gene's germline CDR1 is SGHRS and CDR2 YFSETQ. The CDR3 bases are TGCGCCAGCAGCTTAACAGGGGGGGACACCGGGGAGCTGTTTTTT. This codes for CASSLTGGDTGELFF.

V is TRBV7-2 and J is TRBJ2-5; no clear D. Germline CDR1 and CDR2: SGHTA and FQGNSA. V lost 5 bases and J 3 bases, leaving 13 bases between the germline ends. This CDR3 spans 14 amino acids. The CDR3 DNA follows: TGTGCCAGCAGCCCCGGTGCGACAAAAGAGACCCAGTACTTC. Amino acid sequence: CASSPGATKETQYF.

The chain links TRBV2 to TRBJ2-5, with D possibly being TRBD2 (5 bases). In germline, CDR1 is SNHLY, CDR2 FYNNEI. There are 15 residues in the CDR3. The germline V and J ends were trimmed by 7 bases and 5 bases, with 20 bases remaining between them. CDR3 residues: CASKRNTGLGETQYF. In nucleotides, the CDR3 is TGTGCCAGCAAGCGGAATACGGGCCTTGGGGAGACCCAGTACTTC.

This chain joins TRBV11-2 and TRBJ1-5; D not certain. V lost 1 base, J lost 4 bases, and 5 bases lay in between. Per germline, CDR1 SGHAT and CDR2 FQNNGV. The CDR3 length is 13 residues. For the CDR3, the DNA is TGTGCCAGCAGCTTAGGAGTGAATCAGCCCCAGCATTTT. Its protein is CASSLGVNQPQHF. The whole variable domain, filled in from reference TRBV11-2 and TRBJ1-5, reads EAGVAQSPRYKIIEKRQSVAFWCNPISGHATLYWYQQILGQGPKLLIQFQNNGVVDDSQLPKDRFSAERLKGVDSTLKIQPAKLEDSAVYLCASSLGVNQPQHFGDGTRLSIL.

In this sample, this clone turned up a few times. The chain carries TRBV7-2 and TRBJ2-7, with TRBD2 as a possible D gene (7 bases). Germline-derived CDR1 and CDR2 are SGHTA and FQGNSA. The ends were cut back, 5 bases at V and 5 bases at J, with 22 bases in the middle. The CDR3 loop spans 16 amino acids. CDR3 sequence: CASSPGGGVPPHEQYF. The CDR3 coding sequence is TGTGCCAGCAGCCCGGGGGGCGGGGTGCCGCCCCACGAGCAGTACTTC.

The chain couples TRBV2 to TRBJ2-1; D is perhaps TRBD1 (6 bases). The CDR3 covers 15 residues. V lost 1 base to trimming and J lost 2 bases, with 9 bases between them. The germline CDR1 and CDR2 sequences are SNHLY and FYNNEI. The CDR3 here is CASSEVRGAYNEQFF. CDR3 DNA: TGTGCCAGCAGTGAAGTCAGGGGAGCCTACAATGAGCAGTTCTTC.

This clone was observed a handful of times. J is TRBJ1-4 and V is TRBV15; 8 bases map to TRBD1. The CDR3 runs to 15 residues. The germline gives CDR1 LNHNV, CDR2 YYDKDF (reference sequence). J was trimmed by 5 bases and V by 6 bases; bases with no gene match: 8. CDR3 sequence: CATRVRDRKNEKLFF. Written as DNA, the CDR3 is TGTGCCACCAGGGTCCGGGACAGGAAGAATGAAAAACTGTTTTTT. The full variable domain, completed using reference TRBV15 and TRBJ1-4, is DAMVIQNPRYQVTQFGKPVTLSCSQTLNHNVMYWYQQKSSQAPKLLFHYYDKDFNNEADTPDNFQSRRPNTSFCFLDIRSPGLGDTAMYLCATRVRDRKNEKLFFGSGTQLSVL.

V gene TRBV5-1 combines with J gene TRBJ1-1; 7 positions agree with TRBD1. This CDR3 has 13 amino acids. Per the germline V gene, CDR1 is SGHRS and CDR2 is YFSETQ. V shed 3 bases, J shed 5 bases, and the junction held 4 bases outside the gene matches. CDR3 nucleotides: TGCGCCAGCAGCTCCACAGGGGAGACTGAAGCTTTCTTT. It translates to CASSSTGETEAFF.

This chain uses TRBV2 with TRBJ1-2; possible D gene TRBD1, 6 bases. Germline V gene data show CDR1 as SNHLY and CDR2 as FYNNEI. The CDR3 is 13 amino acids. V was clipped by 3 bases and J by 5 bases, with 10 bases between them. Here the CDR3 reads CASSDGQLYGYTF. The DNA for the CDR3 is TGTGCCAGCAGTGACGGACAGCTTTATGGCTACACCTTC.

The gene calls are TRBV9 and TRBJ2-1, with D perhaps matching TRBD2 (6 bases). This CDR3 has 16 amino acids. The germline V gene encodes CDR1 SGDLS and CDR2 YYNGEE. The V gene lost 0 bases and the J gene lost 0 bases, with 10 bases spanning the gap. The CDR3 is CASSVDPRGSYNEQFF. The CDR3 nucleotides read TGTGCCAGCAGCGTAGACCCGCGGGGCTCCTACAATGAGCAGTTCTTC.

Details on this clone: Other DNA sequences of this sample code for an identical CDR3. DNA for the CDR3: TGTGCCAGCAGCTTAACTCCGGGGGGGGCAAACACTGAAGCTTTCTTT. Translating it yields CASSLTPGGANTEAFF. This rearrangement joins TRBV7-8 to TRBJ1-1; the D gene is possibly TRBD1 (6 bases). Trimming took 2 bases from V and 2 from J, leaving 15 bases between them. CDR1 SGHVS and CDR2 FQNEAQ come from the germline V gene. There are 16 residues in the CDR3.

The rearrangement links TRBV11-2 to TRBJ2-3, with 10 bases matching TRBD1. Trimming took 11 bases from V and 3 from J; bases not matched to a gene: 8. The CDR3 consists of 14 residues. CDR1 SGHAT and CDR2 FQNNGV come from the germline V gene. DNA of the CDR3: TGTGCCGCTTCCCGGGACAGGGGAACAGATACGCAGTATTTT. Translated, it gives CAASRDRGTDTQYF.

This clone was seen a single time. The rearrangement uses TRBV5-6 and TRBJ2-7; D is ambiguous. Germline lookup yields CDR1 SGHDT and CDR2 YYEEEE. The CDR3 runs 11 residues. V was cut by 3 bases and J by 6 bases, with 7 bases left in between. The CDR3 coding sequence is TGTGCCAGCAGCTCCAGGTCCGAGCAGTACTTC. Protein: CASSSRSEQYF.

The V gene is TRBV2, the J gene TRBJ2-2, with TRBD2 matching over 7 bases. CDR1 and CDR2 (germline): SNHLY, FYNNEI. After removal of 3 bases from V and 2 bases from J, the junction contained 6 bases not matched to a gene. The CDR3 is 16 amino acids. The chain's CDR3 is CASSEFQRGNTGELFF. DNA for the CDR3: TGTGCCAGCAGTGAGTTCCAGCGGGGTAACACCGGGGAGCTGTTTTTT.